A selection of T cell receptor beta chains follows, all from one sample in a study of T-cell reconstitution after alpha-beta-depleted transplantation in children. TCRdb reprocessed the PCR reads with MiXCR, giving one entry per CDR3 protein. The table shows around 300,000 distinct CDR3 sequences, with around 20% occurring only once. The sample in question was PBMCs, mostly from graft donor cells, obtained 180 days after TCRalphabeta/CD19-depleted stem cell transplant. Source of these receptors: a male patient younger than 18 who had a stem cell transplant for acute lymphoblastic leukemia, so the T cells may come from the graft donor. CDR3s include the opening cysteine and the closing phenylalanine or tryptophan.

v_call cdr3_aa
TRBV3-1 CASSQGKVPSYEQYF
TRBV27 CASKAAGVLFYEQYF
TRBV7-3 CASGGGPMNTEAFF
TRBV24-1 CATSDVSTDTQYF
TRBV5-1 CASSLTTGSGANVLTF
TRBV20-1 CSARFGTDTQYF
TRBV5-6 CASSSTRDRYPFYGYTF
TRBV5-1 CASSFSGNSYNEQFF
TRBV5-1 CASSLGRDPYEQYF
TRBV10-3 CAISGTAGHEQYF
TRBV7-2 CASSYREAYSYEQYF
TRBV27 CASSYGTGEYEQFF
TRBV4-2 CASSQDPGSSDRYEQYF
TRBV15 CATSRDWQGNYEQYF
TRBV13 CASSLWTSGGNTQYF
TRBV29-1 CLSRETQYF
TRBV2 CASSGDRVRSEQYF
TRBV25-1 CASSVRDRGGYTF
TRBV20-1 CSAVPGGSQKNEQFF
TRBV20-1 CSARDLRWEHEQYF
TRBV7-9 CASSSGVAGDPYEQYF
TRBV7-2 CASSLQPPSSYEQYF
TRBV11-2 CASSLDGTIGYTF
TRBV25-1 CASRAGRGNGELFF
TRBV4-1 CASSHPSSGENTEAFF
TRBV7-8 CASSLLADDTQYF